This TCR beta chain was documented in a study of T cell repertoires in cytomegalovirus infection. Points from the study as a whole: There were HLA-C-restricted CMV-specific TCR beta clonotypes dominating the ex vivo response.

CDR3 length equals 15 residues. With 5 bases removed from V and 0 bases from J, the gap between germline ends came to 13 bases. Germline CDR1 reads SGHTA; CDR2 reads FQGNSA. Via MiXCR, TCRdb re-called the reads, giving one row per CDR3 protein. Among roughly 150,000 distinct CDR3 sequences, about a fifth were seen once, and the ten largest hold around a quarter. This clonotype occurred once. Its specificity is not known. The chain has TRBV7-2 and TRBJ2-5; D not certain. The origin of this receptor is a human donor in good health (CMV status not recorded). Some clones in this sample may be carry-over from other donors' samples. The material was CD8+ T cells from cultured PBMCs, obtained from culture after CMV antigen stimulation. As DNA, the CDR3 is TGTGCCAGCAGCCCCCACCCGGGCAACCAAGAGACCCAGTACTTC. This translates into CASSPHPGNQETQYF.